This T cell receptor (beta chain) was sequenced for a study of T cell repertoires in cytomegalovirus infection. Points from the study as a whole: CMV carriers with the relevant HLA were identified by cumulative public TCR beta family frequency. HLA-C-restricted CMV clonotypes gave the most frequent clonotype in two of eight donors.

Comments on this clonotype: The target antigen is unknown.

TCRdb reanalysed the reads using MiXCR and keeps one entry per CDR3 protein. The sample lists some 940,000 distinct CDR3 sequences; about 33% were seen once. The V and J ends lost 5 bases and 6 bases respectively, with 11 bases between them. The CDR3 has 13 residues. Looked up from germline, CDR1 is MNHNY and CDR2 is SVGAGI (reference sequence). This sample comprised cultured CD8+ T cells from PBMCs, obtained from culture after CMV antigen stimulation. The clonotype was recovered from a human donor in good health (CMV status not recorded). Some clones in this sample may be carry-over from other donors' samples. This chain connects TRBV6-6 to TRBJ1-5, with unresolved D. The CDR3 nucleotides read TGTGCCAGCAGTGAACGAGTACCTCAGCCCCAGCATTTT. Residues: CASSERVPQPQHF.